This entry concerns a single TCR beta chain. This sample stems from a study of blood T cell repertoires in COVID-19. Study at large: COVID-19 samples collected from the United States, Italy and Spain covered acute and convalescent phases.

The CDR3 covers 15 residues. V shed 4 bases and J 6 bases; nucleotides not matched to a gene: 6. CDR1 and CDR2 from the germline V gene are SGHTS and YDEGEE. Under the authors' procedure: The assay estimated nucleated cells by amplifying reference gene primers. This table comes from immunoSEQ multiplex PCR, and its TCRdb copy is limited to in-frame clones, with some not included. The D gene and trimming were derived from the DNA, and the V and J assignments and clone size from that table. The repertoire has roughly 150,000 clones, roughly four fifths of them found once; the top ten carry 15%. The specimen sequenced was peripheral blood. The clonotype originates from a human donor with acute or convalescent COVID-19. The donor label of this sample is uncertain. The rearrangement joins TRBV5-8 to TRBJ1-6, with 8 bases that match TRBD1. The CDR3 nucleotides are TGTGCCAGCAGCAACCGACAGGGGACTAATTCACCCCTCCACTTT. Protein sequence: CASSNRQGTNSPLHF.